The 14 T cell receptor beta chains below come from one sample, sequenced in a study of identical twins. MiXCR, run by TCRdb on the 5' RACE reads, gives a single entry per CDR3 protein. The sample has approximately 1.8 million distinct CDR3 sequences, about 32% seen once. The sequencing sample was made of cord blood. Every receptor here comes from a newborn girl in good health.

The rearrangement links TRBV5-4 to TRBJ2-1; 13 positions match TRBD2. Looked up from germline, CDR1 is SGHNT and CDR2 is YYREEE (reference sequence). J was trimmed by 9 bases and V by 4 bases; bases with no gene match: 13. The CDR3 runs to 17 residues. CDR3 amino acids: CASSPKGTSGTNTEQFF. DNA of the CDR3: TGTGCCAGCAGCCCCAAAGGGACTAGCGGGACCAACACTGAGCAGTTCTTC.

The chain recombines TRBV5-1 with TRBJ2-1, with a weak D call TRBD2 (6 bases). V lost 3 bases, J lost 5 bases, and 12 bases lay in between. This CDR3 region has 14 residues. CDR1 SGHRS and CDR2 YFSETQ come from the germline V gene. The CDR3 DNA sequence: TGCGCCAGCAGCTGGGGGGAAGGGGACAATGAGCAGTTCTTC. This translates into CASSWGEGDNEQFF.

This clonotype was seen repeatedly, ten times or more. The genes are TRBV9 and TRBJ2-3; D may be TRBD1 (6 bases). The germline V gene has CDR1 SGDLS and CDR2 YYNGEE. The CDR3 totals 14 residues. The germline V and J ends were trimmed by 0 bases and 4 bases, with 9 bases remaining between them. The CDR3 region is CASSVGGLADTQYF. CDR3 DNA sequence: TGTGCCAGCAGCGTAGGGGGGCTAGCAGATACGCAGTATTTT.

This chain joins TRBV30 and TRBJ1-4, with TRBD1 as a possible D gene (5 bases). The CDR3 is 13 residues long. Germline V CDR1 and CDR2: GTSNPN, SVGIG (reference sequence). Deletions cut 4 bases from V and 4 bases from J, with 10 bases between. CDR3 region: CAWTGSLNEKLFF. The CDR3 bases are TGTGCCTGGACAGGGTCACTTAATGAAAAACTGTTTTTT. Together with reference TRBV30 and TRBJ1-4, the CDR3 gives the full variable domain: SQTIHQWPATLVQPVGSPLSLECTVEGTSNPNLYWYRQAAGRGLQLLFYSVGIGQISSEVPQNLSASRPQDRQFILSSKKLLLSDSGFYLCAWTGSLNEKLFFGSGTQLSVL.

The gene calls are TRBV9 and TRBJ1-6; D may be TRBD1 (5 bases). The V end was cut by 3 bases, the J end by 7 bases, with 11 bases between. Germline V gene sequence: CDR1 SGDLS, CDR2 YYNGEE. CDR3 length equals 14 residues. The chain's CDR3 is CASSAGTDNSPLHF. Written as DNA, the CDR3 is TGTGCCAGCAGCGCCGGGACGGACAATTCACCCCTCCACTTT.

The genes are TRBV10-3 and TRBJ2-5; D unclear. The CDR3 covers 13 residues. Germline V gene lookup returns CDR1 ENHRY and CDR2 SYGVKD. Trimming took off 4 bases at V and 1 base at J, with 7 bases between the two ends. Here the CDR3 reads CAISVTLQETQYF. The CDR3 DNA sequence: TGTGCCATCAGTGTAACCCTCCAAGAGACCCAGTACTTC.

The table lists this clonotype with a few counts. The chain uses TRBV20-1 and TRBJ1-2, with D possibly TRBD1 on 5 matching bases. This CDR3 has 11 residues. Germline lookup yields CDR1 DFQATT and CDR2 SNEGSKA (reference sequence). The CDR3: CRLSGTYGYTF. The DNA for the CDR3 is TGCAGGCTTTCCGGGACCTATGGCTACACCTTC.

The rearrangement links TRBV7-4 to TRBJ1-3, with D unresolved. CDR3 length: 14 amino acids. Trimming removed 3 bases from V and 6 bases from J, with 12 bases in between. Germline-derived CDR1 and CDR2 are SGHVT and SQSDAQ. This CDR3 reads CASSFTPAQNTIYF. Here the CDR3 DNA reads TGTGCCAGCAGCTTCACGCCAGCCCAAAACACCATATATTTT.

The chain joins TRBV18 to TRBJ2-1, with 9 bases lining up with TRBD2. Germline CDR1 KGHSH, CDR2 LQKENI. This CDR3 is built from 15 residues. Germline trimming cut 2 bases from V and 4 bases from J; bases unmatched to any gene: 3. This CDR3 is CASSPFSGSYNEQFF. The CDR3, as DNA: TGTGCCAGCTCACCATTTAGCGGGAGTTACAATGAGCAGTTCTTC. Full variable domain (rest looked up from reference TRBV18 and TRBJ2-1): NAGVMQNPRHLVRRRGQEARLRCSPMKGHSHVYWYRQLPEEGLKFMVYLQKENIIDESGMPKERFSAEFPKEGPSILRIQQVVRGDSAAYFCASSPFSGSYNEQFFGPGTRLTVL.

This clonotype was recorded a few times. The gene calls are TRBV7-2 and TRBJ2-1; D is unclear. CDR3 length: 11 amino acids. Deletions cut 5 bases from V and 9 bases from J, with 8 bases between. CDR1 is SGHTA and CDR2 is FQGNSA in the germline V gene. The CDR3 sequence is CASSLHVEQFF. CDR3 DNA: TGTGCCAGCAGCCTTCACGTTGAGCAGTTCTTC.

The J gene is TRBJ2-7, the V gene TRBV6-1; 12 nucleotides agree with TRBD1. V trimming: 10 bases; J trimming: 4 bases; junction bases outside the gene matches: 8. The germline gives CDR1 MNHNS, CDR2 SASEGT. This CDR3 comprises 14 residues. CDR3 loop: CAILGQGARYEQYF. The DNA of the CDR3 is TGTGCCATATTGGGACAGGGGGCTAGGTACGAGCAGTACTTC.

The gene calls are TRBV29-1 and TRBJ2-4, with 7 bases that match TRBD2. The trim removed 6 bases at V and 14 bases at J, leaving 13 bases unmatched. Germline-derived CDR1 and CDR2 are SQVTM and ANQGSEA. This CDR3 spans 12 amino acids. The CDR3 DNA sequence: TGCAGCGTCGCCGGGACTATCCAGTACGAGTACTTC. Protein sequence: CSVAGTIQYEYF.

This clonotype was counted between two and nine times. This sequence joins TRBV11-2 and TRBJ2-5, with 10 bases fitting TRBD1. The CDR3 loop spans 16 amino acids. The germline V gene encodes CDR1 SGHAT and CDR2 FQNNGV. With V trimmed by 5 bases and J by 2 bases, 8 bases remained unmatched. As DNA, the CDR3 is TGTGCCAGCAGCCAAGGACAGGGGGTACGACAAGAGACCCAGTACTTC. This codes for CASSQGQGVRQETQYF.

V gene TRBV30 combines with J gene TRBJ1-1; D gene ambiguous. The CDR3 sequence is 13 residues long. Germline CDR1 GTSNPN, CDR2 SVGIG (reference sequence). V lost 3 bases and J 1 base, leaving 9 bases between the germline ends. The CDR3: CAWSGLGNTEAFF. CDR3 sequence (DNA): TGTGCCTGGAGCGGACTAGGGAACACTGAAGCTTTCTTT.